Below, one T cell receptor beta chain is given with its context. The antigen is not known. This sample is drawn from a study of CD8 T cells in ankylosing spondylitis. Study results and limitations: Past studies reported some motif variants in reactive arthritis synovial fluid and blood. Clones tied to disease were said to be significantly enriched in matched ankylosing spondylitis synovial fluid. Peripheral blood samples showed relatively rare disease-linked clones, and these clones were CD8+. A motif of eight or nine highly homologous TCR beta variants was seen as apparently characteristic of ankylosing spondylitis blood.

Looked up from germline, CDR1 is SGHKS and CDR2 is YYEKEE (reference sequence). V trimming: 4 bases; J trimming: 4 bases; junction bases outside the gene matches: 3. The CDR3 runs 15 residues. MiXCR was run by TCRdb on the 5' RACE reads, yielding one entry per CDR3 protein. The sample holds roughly 700,000 distinct CDR3 sequences, around 20% seen once. The V gene is TRBV5-5, the J gene TRBJ2-1; 12 bases are shared with TRBD2. Material for sequencing was blood, either unsorted or a sorted T cell fraction (not recorded which). The clonotype originates from a male donor with ankylosing spondylitis. CDR3 sequence: CASSHTSGGYNEQFF. CDR3 DNA sequence: TGTGCCAGCAGCCATACTAGCGGGGGGTACAATGAGCAGTTCTTC.